Listed below are T cell receptor beta chains from one sample, sequenced in a study of cytomegalovirus exposure and HLA in healthy donors. Here immunoSEQ multiplex PCR was the method, and the copy in TCRdb shows in-frame clones only, minus some. The table has over 100,000 clones, roughly 70% seen once. Material for sequencing was PBMCs. The receptors shown here come from a woman younger than 45 in good health and CMV-seronegative. CDR3s leave out the opening cysteine and the closing phenylalanine or tryptophan. Some rows mark clone size as missing; the rest say once, few, many or name a class of expanded clone.

>TRBV5-1|TRBJ2-1|.
ASSLAGDGSYNEQF
>TRBV6-1|TRBJ1-1|.
ASSEGAQAF
>TRBV5-6|TRBJ2-1|.
ASSLSQGWGNEQF
>TRBV4-2|TRBJ1-5|few
ASSQDQAGHGIQPQH
>TRBV7-2|TRBJ1-1|.
ASSPFTEAF
>TRBV2|TRBJ2-7|few
ASSVRDRRTYEQY
>TRBV29-1|TRBJ1-1|.
SVRLRVNTEAF
>TRBV2|TRBJ2-7|.
ASSDSSRGLSYEQY
>TRBV7-9|TRBJ2-1|.
ASSFEARGSYNEQF
>TRBV9|TRBJ2-5|.
ASSPSGGAVWETQY
>TRBV11-2|TRBJ2-7|.
ASSSRRKDGQY
>TRBV4-3|TRBJ2-3|.
ASSPLLAGVSDTQY
>TRBV30|TRBJ1-4|.
AWSAREKLF
>TRBV5-1|TRBJ1-5|.
ASSIDGQEGQPQH
>TRBV7-2|TRBJ2-7|.
ASSLTGYEQY
>TRBV5-4|TRBJ2-1|.
ASSFRSGSSYNEQF
>TRBV7-9|TRBJ2-3|.
ASSPYRGNGTDTQY
>TRBV6-1|TRBJ1-5|medium-sized
ASSVTGSGGQPQH
>TRBV2|TRBJ1-1|.
ASREGTGNTEAF
>TRBV2|TRBJ2-7|.
ASSDVAGTREQY
>TRBV12-5|TRBJ2-5|.
ASGLVVAVPNQETQY
>TRBV18|TRBJ2-1|once
ASSPLTGSGYNEQF
>TRBV6-1|TRBJ2-7|.
ASSQDSDEQY
>TRBV30|TRBJ2-1|.
AWSRQGDGYTEQF
>TRBV7-9|TRBJ1-5|.
ASSFPGDNQPQH
>TRBV10-3|TRBJ1-1|.
AIRVGGNTEAF
>TRBV29-1|TRBJ2-1|.
SVVLETYNEQF
>TRBV1|TRBJ2-1|once
TGFQVFYYNEQF
>TRBV5-1|TRBJ1-2|.
ASSSQPGQYGYT
>TRBV6-5|TRBJ1-2|.
ASSYSGGYGYT
>TRBV5-1|TRBJ1-1|.
ASSLDPTGNEAF
>TRBV7-2|TRBJ2-7|.
ASSLLAGGNEQY
>TRBV11-3|TRBJ1-4|.
ASSLRDRGSEKLF
>TRBV29-1|TRBJ2-1|.
SVEGGRGNEQF
>TRBV6-1|TRBJ2-1|few
ASNSQVDEQF
>TRBV5-6|TRBJ1-2|.
ASSLQGAFPYGYT
>TRBV5-1|TRBJ1-2|.
ASSSPQGRDYGYT
>TRBV5-1|TRBJ2-1|.
ASSETSGGRHEQF
>TRBV11-2|TRBJ1-2|.
ASSSRNYGYT
>TRBV2|TRBJ2-7|.
ASDLQGLREQY